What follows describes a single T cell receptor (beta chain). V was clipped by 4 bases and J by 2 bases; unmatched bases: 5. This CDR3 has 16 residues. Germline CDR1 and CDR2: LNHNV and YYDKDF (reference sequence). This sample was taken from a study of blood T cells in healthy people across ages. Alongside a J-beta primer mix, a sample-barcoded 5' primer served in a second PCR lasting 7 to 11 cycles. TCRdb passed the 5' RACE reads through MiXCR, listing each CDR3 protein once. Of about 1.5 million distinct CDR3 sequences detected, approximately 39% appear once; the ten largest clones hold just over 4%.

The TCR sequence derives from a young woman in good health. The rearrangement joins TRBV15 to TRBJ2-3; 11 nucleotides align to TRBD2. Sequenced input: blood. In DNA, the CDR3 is TGTGCCACCAGCAAACGACTAGCGGGGAACACAGATACGCAGTATTTT. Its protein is CATSKRLAGNTDTQYF.